These 10 T cell receptor beta chains were sequenced from one sample in a study of CD8+ T cells in alopecia areata. cDNA prepared by RNA extraction and subsequent reverse transcription served as the template for sequencing. Sequencing used immunoSEQ multiplex PCR; TCRdb keeps in-frame clones, though not all of them. The sample records about 110,000 clones, approximately 61% being singletons. Sequencing was performed on NKG2D-low CD8+ T cells sorted from blood. All receptors derive from a human donor with alopecia areata.

This sequence joins TRBV9 and TRBJ2-1, with D hard to call. Germline V gene lookup returns CDR1 SGDLS and CDR2 YYNGEE. V gave up 2 bases and J gave up 5 bases, with 14 bases separating them. The CDR3 is 15 amino acids. DNA of the CDR3: TGTGCCAGCAGCGTCGGGCTGCCAGCAAACAATGAGCAGTTCTTC. Protein product: CASSVGLPANNEQFF.

In this sample, this clone turned up a few times. J is TRBJ2-1 and V is TRBV7-9; 7 bases match TRBD1. Germline lookup yields CDR1 SEHNR and CDR2 FQNEAQ (reference sequence). The V and J ends lost 0 bases and 5 bases, in that order; junction bases with no gene match: 7. The CDR3 contains 16 residues. The CDR3 sequence: CASSLAIQGRDNEQFF. CDR3 bases: TGTGCCAGCAGCTTAGCGATACAGGGGCGAGACAATGAGCAGTTCTTC.

As regards this clone: The sample contains more than one DNA sequence encoding this CDR3. This chain links TRBV27 with TRBJ1-5; D is possibly TRBD1 (6 bases). This CDR3 is built from 12 residues. In germline, CDR1 is MNHEY, CDR2 SMNVEV (reference sequence). V lost 5 bases and J 4 bases, leaving 6 bases between the germline ends. The CDR3 sequence is CASSTGNQPQHF. In nucleotides, the CDR3 is TGTGCCAGCAGTACAGGGAATCAGCCCCAGCATTTT.

In this sample, this clone turned up a few times. The chain recombines TRBV19 with TRBJ1-5, with 8 bases that match TRBD1. Trimming at V came to 2 bases and at J to 5 bases, leaving 2 bases not matched to a gene. Per the germline V gene, CDR1 is LNHDA and CDR2 is SQIVND (reference sequence). The CDR3 contains 14 residues. The CDR3 coding sequence is TGTGCCAGTAGTATACAGGGGGCTTATCAGCCCCAGCATTTT. Protein product: CASSIQGAYQPQHF.

As regards this clone: A read error may account for a junction end that differs from germline. The rearrangement joins TRBV29-1 to TRBJ2-7; D may correspond to TRBD1 or TRBD2 (5 bases each). Germline V CDR1 and CDR2: SQVTM, ANQGSEA. There are 11 residues in the CDR3. The CDR3 nucleotides read TGCAGCGTTGGGTTTGGGGACCGCCTGAACTTC. It specifies CSVGFGDRLNF.

The J gene is TRBJ1-4, the V gene TRBV11-2; D uncertain. The V end was cut by 1 base, the J end by 7 bases, with 1 base between. CDR1 is SGHAT, CDR2 FQNNGV, per germline. The CDR3 is 11 residues long. CDR3 DNA: TGTGCCAGCAGCTTAGGTGAAAAACTGTTTTTT. Protein: CASSLGEKLFF.

The chain employs TRBV19 and TRBJ2-3; D is possibly TRBD2 (6 bases). The V end lost 3 bases, the J end lost 2 bases, and 15 bases lay between the germline ends. Germline V gives CDR1 LNHDA, CDR2 SQIVND (reference sequence). There are 16 residues in the CDR3. The CDR3 sequence is CASSMGGGDLTDTQYF. As DNA, the CDR3 is TGTGCCAGTAGTATGGGTGGCGGGGACCTCACAGATACGCAGTATTTT.

The chain combines TRBV7-3 with TRBJ2-3, with D perhaps TRBD2 (5 bases). Germline CDR1 reads SGHTA; CDR2 reads FQGTGA. Trimming cost V 5 bases and J 6 bases, with 12 bases left between them. This CDR3 comprises 13 residues. This CDR3 reads CASSDGGQDTQYF. The CDR3 bases are TGTGCCAGCAGCGACGGAGGCCAGGATACGCAGTATTTT.

This clone was picked up a small number of times. This sequence joins TRBV7-9 and TRBJ2-7; D unclear. Germline V gene sequence: CDR1 SEHNR, CDR2 FQNEAQ (reference sequence). The CDR3 length is 11 residues. Deletions cut 7 bases from V and 0 bases from J, with 4 bases between. This chain's CDR3 is CASTDSYEQYF. CDR3 coding DNA: TGTGCCAGCACCGACTCCTACGAGCAGTACTTC.

This chain connects TRBV2 to TRBJ2-7, with TRBD1 identical over 7 bases. V dropped 8 bases and J dropped 3; count of bases not matched to a gene: 4. Germline CDR1 SNHLY, CDR2 FYNNEI. The CDR3 contains 12 residues. The CDR3 nucleotides are TGTGCCAGCTTGGCAGGGGGCTACGAGCAGTACTTC. The encoded protein is CASLAGGYEQYF.